The 24 T cell receptor beta chains given below trace back to one sample, sequenced in a study of early T cells in non-severe SARS-CoV-2 infection. TCRdb passed the 5' RACE reads through MiXCR, listing each CDR3 protein once. Of about 61,000 distinct CDR3 sequences detected, more than 10% appear once; the ten largest clones hold 1.2%. The source was whole blood, collected at baseline. The receptors stem from an adult who was a healthcare worker with PCR-confirmed SARS-CoV-2 infection or an uninfected control (not recorded which). The donor label of this sample is uncertain.

The chain joins TRBV3-1 to TRBJ1-1; D not certain. This CDR3 is built from 14 residues. Germline V gives CDR1 LGHDT, CDR2 YNNKEL (reference sequence). V lost 4 bases and J 0 bases, leaving 9 bases between the germline ends. The CDR3 region is CASSRTNLNTEAFF. In DNA, the CDR3 is TGTGCCAGCAGCCGAACTAACCTGAACACTGAAGCTTTCTTT.

J is TRBJ2-2 and V is TRBV6-5; a weak D match, TRBD2 (6 bases). V shed 6 bases and J shed 3 bases, with 20 bases lying between them. This CDR3 contains 17 residues. Germline loops: CDR1 MNHEY, CDR2 SVGAGI. Written as DNA, the CDR3 is TGTGCCAGCAGCACGACTAGGGGAAAACCGGACACCGGGGAGCTGTTTTTT. Translation: CASSTTRGKPDTGELFF.

A few counts support this clonotype. The chain employs TRBV29-1 and TRBJ2-1, with D possibly matching TRBD1 (6 bases). CDR1 and CDR2 from the germline V gene are SQVTM and ANQGSEA. The CDR3 length is 12 residues. Trimming left V 7 bases short and J 4 bases short, with 11 bases between. The CDR3 coding sequence is TGCAGCGGGACAGTCCGATACAATGAGCAGTTCTTC. Its protein product is CSGTVRYNEQFF.

This clonotype was counted ten times or more. The gene calls are TRBV7-3 and TRBJ2-2; D is possibly TRBD1 (6 bases). With 3 bases removed from V and 1 base from J, the gap between germline ends came to 9 bases. The CDR3 consists of 15 residues. From germline, CDR1 is SGHTA and CDR2 FQGTGA. The CDR3 region has the DNA TGTGCCAGCAGCTTGGTACAGGGGAACACCGGGGAGCTGTTTTTT. Translated: CASSLVQGNTGELFF.

V usage is TRBV5-5 and J usage is TRBJ2-7; 7 bases are shared with TRBD2. The CDR3 extends over 16 amino acids. In germline, CDR1 is SGHKS, CDR2 YYEKEE (reference sequence). Losses at the gene ends were 0 bases for V and 0 bases for J; bases not matched to a gene: 6. The CDR3 nucleotides read TGTGCCAGCAGCTTGGGCGGGGGACTCCCCTCCTACGAGCAGTACGTC. This sequence encodes CASSLGGGLPSYEQYV.

J is TRBJ2-3 and V is TRBV2; the match to TRBD2 covers 9 bases. The germline V gene encodes CDR1 SNHLY and CDR2 FYNNEI. With 5 bases clipped from V and 3 bases from J, the junction kept 3 bases outside the gene matches. There are 14 residues in the CDR3. For the CDR3, the DNA is TGTGCCAGCAGTATTAGCGGGGGTACAGATACGCAGTATTTT. Encoded protein: CASSISGGTDTQYF.

This sequence joins TRBV7-9 and TRBJ1-5, with D perhaps TRBD1 (5 bases). Trimming took 5 bases from V and 7 from J, leaving 12 bases between them. There are 13 residues in the CDR3. Per the germline V gene, CDR1 is SEHNR and CDR2 is FQNEAQ (reference sequence). The chain's CDR3 is CASSPGTTQPQHF. The CDR3 region has the DNA TGTGCCAGCAGCCCGGGGACCACGCAGCCCCAGCATTTT. Full variable domain (rest looked up from reference TRBV7-9 and TRBJ1-5): DTGVSQNPRHKITKRGQNVTFRCDPISEHNRLYWYRQTLGQGPEFLTYFQNEAQLEKSRLLSDRFSAERPKGSFSTLEIQRTEQGDSAMYLCASSPGTTQPQHFGDGTRLSIL.

This clonotype showed up just a few times. The rearrangement joins TRBV27 to TRBJ1-4, with TRBD1 matching 9 bases. Germline V gives CDR1 MNHEY, CDR2 SMNVEV (reference sequence). With V trimmed by 1 base and J by 8 bases, 5 bases remained unmatched. The CDR3 extends over 15 amino acids. CDR3 region: CASSLYDRGIEKLFF. CDR3 DNA sequence: TGTGCCAGCAGTTTATACGACAGGGGGATCGAAAAACTGTTTTTT.

This clonotype was detected many times. At one of its ends the junction is not consistent with the germline gene, which may arise from a read error. The V gene is TRBV9, the J gene TRBJ1-1; TRBD1 is a possible D gene (6 bases). CDR1 SGDLS and CDR2 YYNGEE come from the germline V gene. This CDR3 is 13 amino acids long. The CDR3 region is CTSSGNGQSEAFF. The DNA for the CDR3 is TGTACCAGCAGCGGCAACGGACAGAGTGAAGCTTTCTTT. Full variable domain (outside the CDR3, taken from reference TRBV9 and TRBJ1-1): DSGVTQTPKHLITATGQRVTLRCSPRSGDLSVYWYQQSLDQGLQFLIQYYNGEERAKGNILERFSAQQFPDLHSELNLSSLELGDSALYFCTSSGNGQSEAFFGQGTRLTVV.

This clonotype was seen ten or more times. The J gene is TRBJ2-1, the V gene TRBV24-1; D might be TRBD2 (5 bases). The V gene's germline CDR1 is KGHDR and CDR2 SFDVKD. This CDR3 spans 13 amino acids. V was cut by 3 bases and J by 8 bases, with 10 bases left in between. For the CDR3, the DNA is TGTGCCACCAGTGATCCGAGGGTATATGAGCAGTTCTTC. This sequence encodes CATSDPRVYEQFF.

The sample holds many counts of this clonotype. The CDR3 here is CASSLGGKTSTDTQYF. The CDR3 coding sequence is TGCGCCAGCAGCTTGGGGGGCAAGACTAGCACAGATACGCAGTATTTT. V is TRBV5-1 and J is TRBJ2-3; tentatively, D is TRBD1 (5 bases). CDR3 length: 16 amino acids. The germline gives CDR1 SGHRS, CDR2 YFSETQ. V shed 0 bases and J shed 0 bases, with 11 bases lying between them.

In this sample, this clonotype turned up a few times. DNA of the CDR3: TGTGCCAGCAGCCCGTTCGACAGCACAGATACGCAGTATTTT. Translation gives CASSPFDSTDTQYF. The V gene is TRBV7-9, the J gene TRBJ2-3; D remains ambiguous. The CDR3 is 14 amino acids. Germline values: CDR1 SEHNR, CDR2 FQNEAQ (reference sequence). V lost 5 bases, J lost 0 bases, and 9 bases lay in between.

Many counts were recorded for this clonotype. V gene TRBV25-1 combines with J gene TRBJ2-5, with 9 bases lining up with TRBD1. The ends lost 6 bases at V and 0 bases at J; junction bases unmatched: 11. CDR1 is MGHDK, CDR2 SYGVNS, per germline. There are 17 residues in the CDR3. In DNA form, the CDR3 reads TGTGCCAGCAGACAGGGGGCCCTCTCTAGGTACCAAGAGACCCAGTACTTC. Translated, it gives CASRQGALSRYQETQYF.

This clonotype was detected a few times. The gene calls are TRBV2 and TRBJ2-2; D is undetermined. Trimming left V 6 bases short and J 7 bases short, with 18 bases between. The CDR3 extends over 15 amino acids. Germline CDR1 and CDR2: SNHLY and FYNNEI. CDR3 region: CASSNPPGPLGELFF. CDR3 coding DNA: TGTGCCAGCAGCAACCCCCCGGGCCCTCTCGGGGAGCTGTTTTTT.

In its sample, this clonotype was seen a few times. This rearrangement joins TRBV7-8 to TRBJ2-7; 11 bases align to TRBD1. The CDR3 length is 14 residues. Germline loops: CDR1 SGHVS, CDR2 FQNEAQ. V shed 3 bases, J shed 5 bases, and the junction held 3 bases outside the gene matches. The CDR3 nucleotides read TGTGCCAGCAGCTTTCGGGGACAGGGGGACGAGCAGTACGTC. This translates into CASSFRGQGDEQYV.

This clonotype has ten or more counts. The genes are TRBV4-1 and TRBJ2-5; D perhaps matches TRBD2 (5 bases). This CDR3 contains 13 residues. Trimming cost V 4 bases and J 5 bases, with 11 bases left between them. Germline loops: CDR1 MGHRA, CDR2 YSYEKL. Here the CDR3 reads CASSRLLGETQYF. CDR3 DNA: TGCGCCAGCAGCCGACTACTAGGGGAGACCCAGTACTTC.

This clonotype has a single count. The CDR3: CATRRGYNEKLFF. CDR3 in DNA: TGTGCCACCAGGCGGGGCTACAATGAAAAACTGTTTTTT. This chain joins TRBV15 and TRBJ1-4; possible D gene TRBD1, 5 bases. This CDR3 has 13 amino acids. Germline V gene sequence: CDR1 LNHNV, CDR2 YYDKDF (reference sequence). Trimming left V 6 bases short and J 5 bases short, with 10 bases between.

This clonotype has just a few counts. The chain couples TRBV5-1 to TRBJ1-5, with D maybe TRBD1 (5 bases). The CDR3 covers 14 residues. V was shortened by 0 bases and J by 4 bases, with 8 bases between the two germline ends. Germline-derived CDR1 and CDR2 are SGHRS and YFSETQ. The CDR3 bases are TGCGCCAGCAGCTTGGGGTCAGGGAATCAGCCCCAGCATTTT. It specifies CASSLGSGNQPQHF.

The V and J genes are TRBV27 and TRBJ2-6, with TRBD1 identical over 7 bases. Germline lookup yields CDR1 MNHEY and CDR2 SMNVEV (reference sequence). This CDR3 contains 17 residues. Germline trimming cut 10 bases from V and 1 base from J; bases unmatched to any gene: 13. The CDR3 DNA is TGTGCCACACGGCGGACAGGCCCCCTGTCTGGGGCCAACGTCCTGACTTTC. It yields the protein CATRRTGPLSGANVLTF. Variable domain in full (rest from reference TRBV27 and TRBJ2-6): EAQVTQNPRYLITVTGKKLTVTCSQNMNHEYMSWYRQDPGLGLRQIYYSMNVEVTDKGDVPEGYKVSRKEKRNFPLILESPSPNQTSLYFCATRRTGPLSGANVLTFGAGSRLTVL.

This chain uses TRBV19 with TRBJ1-2, with D perhaps matching TRBD1 (5 bases). Germline CDR1 LNHDA, CDR2 SQIVND (reference sequence). The ends were cut back, 5 bases at V and 1 base at J, with 11 bases in the middle. This CDR3 comprises 14 residues. CDR3 in DNA: TGTGCCAGTAGTCCCTCCGACAGTAACTATGGCTACACCTTC. Protein: CASSPSDSNYGYTF.

This clonotype was counted at least ten times. This chain links TRBV11-2 with TRBJ2-6, with D perhaps matching TRBD1 (6 bases). Germline V gene sequence: CDR1 SGHAT, CDR2 FQNNGV. The CDR3 is 16 residues long. Trimming took off 3 bases at V and 3 bases at J, with 12 bases between the two ends. The CDR3 DNA reads TGTGCCAGCAGCTTTGTGGGGGCGTATGGGGCCAACGTCCTGACTTTC. This encodes CASSFVGAYGANVLTF.

The V gene is TRBV15, the J gene TRBJ2-1; a weak D match, TRBD1 (6 bases). CDR3 length: 15 residues. Trimming took off 1 base at V and 7 bases at J, with 14 bases between the two ends. The V gene's germline CDR1 is LNHNV and CDR2 YYDKDF (reference sequence). CDR3 sequence reads: CATSRARNRDNEQFF. The CDR3 region has the DNA TGTGCCACCAGCAGAGCGCGGAACAGGGATAATGAGCAGTTCTTC.

The rearrangement uses TRBV2 and TRBJ2-3; possibly TRBD1 for D (6 bases). CDR1 is SNHLY and CDR2 is FYNNEI in the germline V gene. The V gene lost 8 bases and the J gene lost 9 bases, with 12 bases spanning the gap. This CDR3 region has 11 residues. CDR3 loop: CASQIRGTQYF. The CDR3 region has the DNA TGTGCCAGCCAGATTAGGGGGACGCAGTATTTT.

CDR3 amino acids: CASSLRGAYGYTF. Written as DNA, the CDR3 is TGTGCCAGCAGTTTACGGGGAGCCTATGGCTACACCTTC. The chain links TRBV27 to TRBJ1-2; no definite D call. This CDR3 has 13 amino acids. Trimming stripped 2 bases from V and 4 bases from J, with 8 bases between. Per germline, CDR1 MNHEY and CDR2 SMNVEV (reference sequence).